The 17 T cell receptor beta chains reported below all come from one sample, sequenced in a study of T cells in women clearing cervical HPV infection (dated by TCRdb to about 2018). The library was built by means of the immunoSEQ multiplex PCR assay. The table comes from immuneACCESS by way of TCRdb, which keeps in-frame sequences with V and J called. Part of the clones is missing from these tables; in studies checked, under half for an unresolved V gene and the rest for unknown reasons. This sample's table has entries for about 35,000 clones. Roughly 1.5% of the sample belongs to the ten largest clones. The material sequenced was blood buffy coat. The receptors stem from a woman between 18 and 69 years old with a cervical HPV16 infection that either progressed to CIN3+ or cleared (not recorded which).

Note on this clone: The read ends 3 residues shy of where the CDR3 ends; the end is completed using the germline J gene. This chain connects TRBV19 to TRBJ2-5; TRBD2 aligns across 10 bases. The CDR3 has 18 amino acids. Germline loops: CDR1 LNHDA, CDR2 SQIVND (reference sequence). The CDR3 bases that were read are TGTGCCAGTAGTAGGAGGGGGCTAGCGGGGGACCAAGAGATAACC. Its translation is CASSRRGLAGDQEIT. The complete CDR3 sequence is CASSRRGLAGDQEITQYF.

On this clone: The read gets to within 3 residues of the CDR3 end, and the germline J gene fills in the rest. The chain joins TRBV5-6 to TRBJ2-3; TRBD1 matches at 8 bases. The CDR3 runs 14 residues. V lost 4 bases to trimming and J lost 6 bases; unmatched junction nucleotides: 7. Germline assignment: CDR1 SGHDT and CDR2 YYEEEE. CDR3 DNA, as far as it was read: TGTGCCAGCAGCCTCAGGACAGGGTCCGATACG. It codes for CASSLRTGSDT. The full CDR3 is CASSLRTGSDTQYF.

Note on this clone: The read halts 3 residues ahead of the CDR3 end, with the missing end drawn from the germline J gene. The chain employs TRBV6-2 or TRBV6-3 and TRBJ2-1, with 7 bases identical to TRBD2. CDR3 length: 15 residues. The V gene end was trimmed by 2 bases and the J gene end by 5 bases; junction bases not matched to a gene: 6. The germline V gene has CDR1 MNHEY and CDR2 SVGEGT. The chain's CDR3 is CASSYRRLADNEQFF. Incomplete CDR3 DNA: TGTGCCAGCAGTTACAGGCGTCTAGCGGACAATGAG.

About this clone: The sequence runs out 3 residues before the end of the CDR3; the remainder is reconstructed from the germline J gene. The genes are TRBV4-2 and TRBJ1-1, with D possibly TRBD1 on 5 matching bases. Germline CDR1 and CDR2: LGHNA and YNFKEQ. The CDR3 contains 17 residues. The CDR3 spells CASSKATGTSGILTAFF. CDR3 DNA, as far as it was read: TGTGCCAGCAGCAAAGCAACCGGGACTAGCGGGATTTTGACA.

Points on this clone: The CDR3 end falls 3 residues outside the read, so it is completed with the germline J gene. The V call is TRBV30, the J call TRBJ2-5; D perhaps matches TRBD1 (5 bases). Germline V gives CDR1 GTSNPN, CDR2 SVGIG (reference sequence). The V gene lost 2 bases and the J gene lost 4 bases, with 8 bases spanning the gap. The CDR3 extends over 12 amino acids. CDR3: CAWSSQGETQYF. The part of the CDR3 DNA that was read is TGTGCCTGGAGTTCTCAGGGAGAGACC.

With regard to this clone: The read gets to within 3 residues of the CDR3 end, and the germline J gene fills in the rest. The chain joins TRBV19 to TRBJ2-1, with 8 nucleotides matching TRBD1. CDR3 length: 15 amino acids. Germline trimming cut 7 bases from V and 4 bases from J; bases unmatched to any gene: 9. CDR1 LNHDA and CDR2 SQIVND come from the germline V gene (reference sequence). This CDR3 reads CASIKQGGLYNEQFF. The CDR3 bases that were read are TGTGCCAGTATTAAACAGGGGGGCCTTTACAATGAG.

Remarks on this clone: The read terminates 3 residues before the CDR3 end, so the remaining end is supplied by the germline J gene. The gene calls are TRBV19 and TRBJ2-3; possibly TRBD1 for D (6 bases). The V gene's germline CDR1 is LNHDA and CDR2 SQIVND (reference sequence). The ends were cut back, 5 bases at V and 2 bases at J, with 11 bases in the middle. The CDR3 totals 14 residues. The CDR3: CASSATGHTDTQYF. The CDR3 DNA, read in part, is TGTGCCAGTAGTGCGACAGGTCACACAGATACG. Variable domain in full (rest from reference TRBV19 and TRBJ2-3): DGGITQSPKYLFRKEGQNVTLSCEQNLNHDAMYWYRQDPGQGLRLIYYSQIVNDFQKGDIAEGYSVSREKKESFPLTVTSAQKNPTAFYLCASSATGHTDTQYFGPGTRLTVL.

Notes on this clone: Coverage ceases 3 residues before the CDR3 finishes, and the germline J gene fills in the end. The chain is built from TRBV5-1 and TRBJ2-7, with 7 bases matching TRBD2. The CDR3 covers 14 residues. V was clipped by 1 base and J by 1 base; unmatched bases: 2. Germline CDR1 is SGHRS and CDR2 is YFSETQ. CDR3 DNA (partial): TGCGCCAGCAGCTTGAGGCGGGAGTCCTACGAG. It is translated as CASSLRRESYE. The whole CDR3 region reads CASSLRRESYEQYF.

For this clone: The read falls 3 residues short of the CDR3 end, and the missing part is taken from the germline J gene. The gene calls are TRBV29-1 and TRBJ1-1, with a tentative D call TRBD1 (6 bases). The V gene's germline CDR1 is SQVTM and CDR2 ANQGSEA. CDR3 length: 11 amino acids. Between the trimmed V and J ends, which lost 4 bases and 3 bases, there was a span of 6 bases. Partial CDR3 DNA: TGCAGCGTTGCAGGGGACACTGAA. As protein: CSVAGDTE. The entire CDR3 protein is CSVAGDTEAFF. Full variable domain (missing parts from reference TRBV29-1 and TRBJ1-1): SAVISQKPSRDICQRGTSLTIQCQVDSQVTMMFWYRQQPGQSLTLIATANQGSEATYESGFVIDKFPISRPNLTFSTLTVSNMSPEDSSIYLCSVAGDTEAFFGQGTRLTVV.

The part of the CDR3 DNA that was read is TGTGCCAGCAGCGACAGGGTGGACTATGGT. Its translation is CASSDRVDYG. The entire CDR3 protein reads CASSDRVDYGQYF. V gene TRBV7-6 combines with J gene TRBJ2-4; weak D call: TRBD1 (7 bases). The CDR3 end falls 3 residues outside the read, so it is completed with the germline J gene. The CDR3 runs 13 residues. Germline V lookup: CDR1 SGHVS, CDR2 FNYEAQ.

Points on this clone: The read finishes 3 residues shy of the CDR3 end, and the germline J gene is used to complete it. The chain combines TRBV7-2 with TRBJ1-6; the match to TRBD1 covers 8 bases. This CDR3 has 14 amino acids. Germline assignment: CDR1 SGHTA and CDR2 FQGNSA. J lost 10 bases, V lost 4 bases, and 6 bases had no gene match. The CDR3 loop is CASSYGQGGSPLHF. CDR3 DNA, as far as it was read: TGTGCCAGCAGCTACGGACAGGGAGGGTCACCC.

As regards this clone: The read gets to within 3 residues of the CDR3 end, and the germline J gene fills in the rest. V gene TRBV19 combines with J gene TRBJ2-4; D may be TRBD2 (7 bases). V was trimmed by 11 bases and J by 1 base, leaving 24 bases between them. Germline CDR1 and CDR2: LNHDA and SQIVND (reference sequence). The CDR3 is 17 amino acids. The sequenced part of the CDR3 DNA is TGTGCCTCCAAACGAGAGGGGGGGCGCGGGGCCAAAAACATT. Translated: CASKREGGRGAKNI. The CDR3, in full, reads CASKREGGRGAKNIQYF.

In regard to this clone: Read sequence stops 3 residues before the CDR3 end, and the germline J gene provides the missing end. This specimen includes other DNA sequences encoding the same CDR3. The rearrangement links TRBV6-2 or TRBV6-3 to TRBJ1-3, with D tentatively TRBD1 (5 bases). The CDR3 has 16 residues. The germline CDR1 and CDR2 sequences are MNHEY and SVGEGT. The V and J ends lost 1 base and 0 bases respectively, with 10 bases between them. CDR3 bases read: TGTGCCAGCAGTTACTGGGGCCGTCTCTCTGGAAACACC. It translates to CASSYWGRLSGNT. The CDR3 in full is CASSYWGRLSGNTIYF.

Note on this clone: The observed sequence ends 3 residues before the CDR3 terminus, with the missing tail filled in from the germline J gene. The same CDR3 can be traced to other DNA sequences in this sample. The V and J genes are TRBV20-1 and TRBJ2-5; 9 bases fit TRBD2. The V segment lost 1 base and the J segment 4 bases; nucleotides outside the gene matches: 1. The CDR3 consists of 13 residues. The germline V gene has CDR1 DFQATT and CDR2 SNEGSKA (reference sequence). CDR3 loop: CSARGAGGETQYF. Partial CDR3 DNA: TGCAGTGCTAGAGGAGCGGGGGGAGAGACC.

With regard to this clone: The read is 3 residues too short to cover the CDR3 end, so that end is filled in from the germline J gene. This chain links TRBV20-1 with TRBJ1-5; 7 bases line up with TRBD1. CDR3 length: 14 amino acids. The J segment lost 2 bases and the V segment lost 1 base, leaving 2 bases of the junction unmatched. Germline values: CDR1 DFQATT, CDR2 SNEGSKA (reference sequence). This CDR3 is CSARVDRGNQPQHF. Incomplete CDR3 DNA: TGCAGTGCTAGAGTAGACAGGGGCAATCAGCCC.

Note on this clone: The observed sequence ends 3 residues before the CDR3 terminus, with the missing tail filled in from the germline J gene. The V and J genes are TRBV20-1 and TRBJ2-2; tentatively, D is TRBD1 (5 bases). Trimming cost V 6 bases and J 6 bases, with 17 bases left between them. Germline CDR1 reads DFQATT; CDR2 reads SNEGSKA (reference sequence). The length of the CDR3 is 14 residues. The sequenced CDR3 bases are TGCAGTGCCAATGACAGAGGCGGTCCCGGGGAG. Translating gives CSANDRGGPGE. The full CDR3 is CSANDRGGPGELFF.

Details on this clone: The read halts 3 residues ahead of the CDR3 end, with the missing end drawn from the germline J gene. The rearrangement links TRBV7-9 to TRBJ1-2; the D gene is possibly TRBD1 (5 bases). There are 15 residues in the CDR3. Germline lookup yields CDR1 SEHNR and CDR2 FQNEAQ (reference sequence). The chain's CDR3 is CASSLGGDLYYDYTF. The DNA read from the CDR3 is TGTGCCAGCAGCTTAGGGGGGGACCTTTACTACGAC.